This T cell receptor (beta chain) originates from a study of T cell responses to AZD1222 COVID-19 vaccine. General study points: No day 14 peak samples; only post-peak repertoires were characterized.

The CDR3 consists of 13 residues. Trimming cost V 5 bases and J 6 bases, with 13 bases left between them. CDR1 is LNHDA and CDR2 is SQIVND in the germline V gene (reference sequence). This table comes from immunoSEQ multiplex PCR, and its TCRdb copy is limited to in-frame clones, with some not included. The sample shows tens of thousands of clones, about 87% of them seen only once. Remarks on this clone: Its target is unknown.

The sample was peripheral blood, taken 28 days after the second dose of the MenACWY control vaccine. The TCR was taken from an adult who received the MenACWY meningococcal vaccine as a control. J is TRBJ1-2 and V is TRBV19; D not certain. The CDR3 nucleotides are TGTGCCAGTAGTCGCGGGGTTAAGGATGGCTACACCTTC. Protein sequence: CASSRGVKDGYTF. Looking up the rest from reference TRBV19 and TRBJ1-2 gives the full variable domain: DGGITQSPKYLFRKEGQNVTLSCEQNLNHDAMYWYRQDPGQGLRLIYYSQIVNDFQKGDIAEGYSVSREKKESFPLTVTSAQKNPTAFYLCASSRGVKDGYTFGSGTRLTVV.